This entry lists 15 T cell receptor beta chains sequenced from one sample in a study of graft-versus-host responses after intestinal transplantation. Using immunoSEQ multiplex PCR, the repertoire was profiled, and TCRdb retains in-frame clones only, with some absent. The sample consists of roughly 100,000 clones, about nine tenths of them appearing once. No antigen has been assigned to these receptors. The sequences come from unstimulated CD8+ T cells sorted from spleen or lymph node cells, collected before transplant. The receptors stem from a human donor who was the organ donor for an intestinal transplant.

The rearrangement links TRBV19 to TRBJ1-2, with D unclear. From germline, CDR1 is LNHDA and CDR2 SQIVND (reference sequence). Trimming removed 3 bases from V and 4 bases from J, with 9 bases in between. This CDR3 is 13 amino acids long. The CDR3 region has the DNA TGTGCCAGTAGTATCCACCAGGTCTATGGCTACACCTTC. This sequence encodes CASSIHQVYGYTF. Supplemented by reference TRBV19 and TRBJ1-2, the full variable domain reads DGGITQSPKYLFRKEGQNVTLSCEQNLNHDAMYWYRQDPGQGLRLIYYSQIVNDFQKGDIAEGYSVSREKKESFPLTVTSAQKNPTAFYLCASSIHQVYGYTFGSGTRLTVV.

V and J are TRBV7-9 and TRBJ1-6; 8 bases line up with TRBD1. Germline trimming cut 6 bases from V and 1 base from J; bases unmatched to any gene: 5. The CDR3 totals 16 residues. CDR1 is SEHNR, CDR2 FQNEAQ, per germline (reference sequence). The CDR3 DNA reads TGTGCCAGCAGAAAAACAGGGGGTTCCTATAATTCACCCCTCCACTTT. It codes for CASRKTGGSYNSPLHF.

This sequence joins TRBV2 and TRBJ1-1; D is perhaps TRBD1 (6 bases). V lost 6 bases and J lost 1, with 18 bases in between. CDR3 length: 16 amino acids. Germline V gives CDR1 SNHLY, CDR2 FYNNEI. The DNA of the CDR3 is TGTGCCAGCAGCCTTAATGTCCGGACAGCGAACACTGAAGCTTTCTTT. It translates to CASSLNVRTANTEAFF.

The rearrangement links TRBV28 to TRBJ1-1; possibly TRBD1 for D (6 bases). Germline loops: CDR1 MDHEN, CDR2 SYDVKM. This CDR3 is built from 12 residues. Trimming cost V 3 bases and J 11 bases, with 13 bases left between them. CDR3 nucleotide sequence: TGTGCCAGCAGTTTGGGGGGGGCGGAGGCTTTCTTT. Its translation: CASSLGGAEAFF.

This clone was picked up one time. The gene calls are TRBV6-5 and TRBJ2-5, with TRBD2 matching over 9 bases. CDR3 size: 15 residues. The germline CDR1 and CDR2 sequences are MNHEY and SVGAGI. J gave up 3 bases and V 5 bases, and 7 bases lay outside the gene matches. The CDR3 DNA is TGTGCCAGCAGTGGCACTAGCGGGTGGAAAGAGACCCAGTACTTC. Its translation is CASSGTSGWKETQYF.

The rearrangement uses TRBV28 and TRBJ2-1, with 12 bases lining up with TRBD2. This CDR3 is 14 amino acids long. Trimming at V came to 4 bases and at J to 7 bases, leaving 2 bases not matched to a gene. Germline CDR1 MDHEN, CDR2 SYDVKM. The CDR3 is CASSSGLAGNEQFF. As DNA, the CDR3 is TGTGCCAGCAGTTCAGGACTAGCGGGGAATGAGCAGTTCTTC.

This clone was counted once. J is TRBJ2-7 and V is TRBV5-8; the match to TRBD2 covers 10 bases. Per germline, CDR1 SGHTS and CDR2 YDEGEE. V gave up 4 bases and J gave up 2 bases; unmatched junction bases: 3. CDR3 size: 14 residues. CDR3: CASSPGLAAYEQYF. CDR3 nucleotide sequence: TGTGCCAGCAGCCCCGGACTAGCGGCCTACGAGCAGTACTTC.

The chain uses TRBV9 and TRBJ1-4; 7 nucleotides match TRBD1. V was clipped by 3 bases and J by 10 bases; unmatched bases: 9. This CDR3 comprises 14 residues. Per the germline V gene, CDR1 is SGDLS and CDR2 is YYNGEE. The DNA for the CDR3 is TGTGCCAGCAGCGGACAGGGAAAGGGACGAAAACTGTTTTTT. Encoded protein: CASSGQGKGRKLFF.

The CDR3 region has the DNA TGTGCCAGCAGTTTACTAGTGAGCACCGGGGAGCTGTTTTTT. This encodes CASSLLVSTGELFF. The V and J genes are TRBV28 and TRBJ2-2; unclear D gene. Trimming cost V 2 bases and J 4 bases, with 8 bases left between them. From germline, CDR1 is MDHEN and CDR2 SYDVKM. The CDR3 extends over 14 amino acids.

The gene calls are TRBV9 and TRBJ1-1; D remains unclear. The CDR3 is 14 amino acids. V was cut by 0 bases and J by 3 bases, with 9 bases left in between. Germline CDR1 SGDLS, CDR2 YYNGEE. The CDR3 DNA reads as TGTGCCAGCAGCGTAGACGGGAGTGACACTGAAGCTTTCTTT. This translates into CASSVDGSDTEAFF.

The gene calls are TRBV19 and TRBJ1-1; TRBD1 matches at 8 bases. After removal of 6 bases from V and 1 base from J, the junction contained 4 bases not matched to a gene. The CDR3 runs 14 residues. Germline-derived CDR1 and CDR2 are LNHDA and SQIVND (reference sequence). In DNA form, the CDR3 reads TGTGCCAGTAGAGTGACAGGGGCGAACACTGAAGCTTTCTTT. Translated: CASRVTGANTEAFF.

Notes on this clone: Other DNA variants within this sample encode the same CDR3. This chain links TRBV10-2 with TRBJ1-5; D gene ambiguous. Trimming removed 3 bases from V and 1 base from J, with 10 bases in between. CDR3 length: 15 amino acids. Germline loops: CDR1 WSHSY, CDR2 SAAADI. The CDR3 protein is CASSDGRYSNQPQHF. The CDR3 DNA follows: TGCGCCAGCAGTGACGGCAGGTACAGCAATCAGCCCCAGCATTTT.

The rearrangement links TRBV4-1 to TRBJ2-7; TRBD2 matches at 11 bases. In germline, CDR1 is MGHRA, CDR2 YSYEKL. The CDR3 is 19 amino acids. V was pared by 0 bases and J by 4 bases, with 14 bases of the junction left unmatched. The CDR3 loop is CASSQDWWTSGPFLYEQYF. CDR3 DNA: TGCGCCAGCAGCCAAGATTGGTGGACTAGCGGGCCTTTCCTATACGAGCAGTACTTC.

This clone was detected only once. The chain carries TRBV6-5 and TRBJ2-1; D uncertain. The CDR3 has 14 amino acids. CDR1 and CDR2 (germline): MNHEY, SVGAGI. Trimming took off 4 bases at V and 0 bases at J, with 7 bases between the two ends. The DNA of the CDR3 is TGTGCCAGCAGTTTGAGGAGCTCCTACAATGAGCAGTTCTTC. Translating gives CASSLRSSYNEQFF.

The chain is built from TRBV28 and TRBJ2-7, with a tentative D call TRBD1 (6 bases). V was shortened by 6 bases and J by 3 bases, with 15 bases between the two germline ends. The CDR3 is made up of 14 amino acids. CDR1 is MDHEN and CDR2 is SYDVKM in the germline V gene. As DNA, the CDR3 is TGTGCCAGCAGAGACCAGGGGTGGGTCTACGAGCAGTACTTC. Amino acid sequence: CASRDQGWVYEQYF.